The text below deals with one TCR beta chain. Its antigen is not identified. TCRdb reprocessed the 5' RACE reads and stores each CDR3 protein as one record, lacking DNA. In all, the sample yields approximately 120,000 distinct CDR3 sequences. Germline CDR1 reads MNHEY; CDR2 reads SVGAGI. The CDR3 runs 15 residues. The data stem from a study of monozygotic twins with inflammatory bowel disease. Regarding the study as a whole: Researchers report that IBD patients shared fewer clonotypes with others than healthy twins, especially amid disease activity. The analysis yielded no support for one strong signal or clonotype associated with IBD.

The sequenced sample was blood. This chain connects TRBV6-5 to TRBJ1-5. The source is a human donor with ulcerative colitis or Crohn's disease, or a healthy co-twin of an affected twin (not recorded which). This chain's CDR3 is CASSYGRDIIGPQHF.